Below, 14 T cell receptor beta chains from the same sample are listed, as sequenced in a study of T-cell memory formation after mild COVID-19. MiXCR was run by TCRdb on the 5' RACE reads, yielding one entry per CDR3 protein. The top ten hold 7.5% to 10% of the sample, which has fewer than 450,000 distinct CDR3 sequences, approximately 25% seen once. Sequenced input: PBMCs or a T cell subset sorted from them (not recorded which). These receptors were taken from an adult woman who had mild COVID-19 (a few samples of this study predate the infection). Cell type and time point are not known.

This clonotype has only one observation. V and J are TRBV11-2 and TRBJ2-1; perhaps TRBD2 as D (6 bases). Germline assignment: CDR1 SGHAT and CDR2 FQNNGV. The CDR3 runs to 14 residues. Trimming cost V 5 bases and J 5 bases, with 13 bases left between them. The CDR3 DNA is TGTGCCAGCAGCCCGGGGGTCCTTAACAATGAGCAGTTCTTC. This sequence encodes CASSPGVLNNEQFF.

The rearrangement joins TRBV5-1 to TRBJ2-7, with TRBD1 identical over 7 bases. The ends lost 4 bases at V and 1 base at J; junction bases unmatched: 11. The CDR3 is 16 residues long. Per the germline V gene, CDR1 is SGHRS and CDR2 is YFSETQ. CDR3 sequence: CASSLRDRDSSYEQYF. The CDR3, as DNA: TGCGCCAGCAGCCTCAGGGATAGGGACAGTTCCTACGAGCAGTACTTC.

A word on this clonotype: A junction boundary mismatches the germline segment, possibly from a read error. The rearrangement uses TRBV5-1 and TRBJ2-3; D perhaps matches TRBD2 (5 bases). Germline V gives CDR1 SGHRS, CDR2 YFSETQ. The CDR3 sequence is 17 residues long. CDR3 protein: CASSLASASLATETQYF. The CDR3, as DNA: TGCGCCAGCAGCTTGGCCAGCGCTAGCCTAGCCACAGAGACGCAGTATTTT. Looking up the rest from reference TRBV5-1 and TRBJ2-3 gives the full variable domain: KAGVTQTPRYLIKTRGQQVTLSCSPISGHRSVSWYQQTPGQGLQFLFEYFSETQRNKGNFPGRFSGRQFSNSRSEMNVSTLELGDSALYLCASSLASASLATETQYFGPGTRLTVL.

V gene TRBV7-6 combines with J gene TRBJ2-3; D is undetermined. This CDR3 has 13 amino acids. Trimming removed 3 bases from V and 3 bases from J, with 7 bases in between. Germline CDR1 SGHVS, CDR2 FNYEAQ. The CDR3 loop is CASSLGLTDTQYF. In DNA, the CDR3 is TGTGCCAGCAGCTTGGGGTTGACAGATACGCAGTATTTT.

J is TRBJ2-3 and V is TRBV30, with D uncertain. The CDR3 totals 10 residues. Looked up from germline, CDR1 is GTSNPN and CDR2 is SVGIG (reference sequence). With 4 bases removed from V and 2 bases from J, the gap between germline ends came to 1 base. Here the CDR3 reads CAWITDTQYF. Written as DNA, the CDR3 is TGTGCCTGGATCACAGATACGCAGTATTTT.

The chain joins TRBV29-1 to TRBJ1-1; D remains ambiguous. Per the germline V gene, CDR1 is SQVTM and CDR2 is ANQGSEA. The ends were cut back, 2 bases at V and 1 base at J, with 8 bases in the middle. The CDR3 totals 13 residues. The chain's CDR3 is CSVETRKNTEAFF. The CDR3 nucleotides are TGCAGCGTTGAAACAAGGAAGAACACTGAAGCTTTCTTT. Together with reference TRBV29-1 and TRBJ1-1, the CDR3 gives the full variable domain: SAVISQKPSRDICQRGTSLTIQCQVDSQVTMMFWYRQQPGQSLTLIATANQGSEATYESGFVIDKFPISRPNLTFSTLTVSNMSPEDSSIYLCSVETRKNTEAFFGQGTRLTVV.

This clonotype occurred many times. V is TRBV21-1 and J is TRBJ2-7; the table's TRBD2 call for D was not verified on the DNA. TRBV21-1 is shown as a pseudogene. The CDR3 has 17 residues. CDR3: CASSKEQAGGPYDEQYF. In DNA form, the CDR3 reads TGTGCCAGCAGCAAAGAACAGGCGGGGGGGCCTTACGACGAGCAGTACTTC.

This clonotype came up a few times. The J gene is TRBJ2-7, the V gene TRBV4-3; D is unclear. Germline lookup yields CDR1 LGHNA and CDR2 YSLEER. The CDR3 is made up of 18 amino acids. V was clipped by 0 bases and J by 6 bases, with 24 bases between them. The CDR3 here is CASSQELPLERPTAEQYF. CDR3 DNA sequence: TGCGCCAGCAGCCAAGAACTTCCCTTGGAAAGGCCCACCGCCGAGCAGTACTTC.

The chain has TRBV6-5 and TRBJ1-1; 8 bases fit TRBD1. Germline CDR1 is MNHEY and CDR2 is SVGAGI. The length of the CDR3 is 14 residues. The V segment lost 1 base and the J segment 6 bases; nucleotides outside the gene matches: 4. CDR3 bases: TGTGCCAGCAGTTACTTCGGGACAGGATCTGAAGCTTTCTTT. Its translation: CASSYFGTGSEAFF.

This chain uses TRBV6-2 or TRBV6-3 with TRBJ1-1, with a possible D match to TRBD1 (5 bases). With 2 bases removed from V and 4 bases from J, the gap between germline ends came to 11 bases. The CDR3 loop spans 14 amino acids. CDR1 is MNHEY, CDR2 SVGEGT, per germline. CDR3 bases: TGTGCCAGCAGTTACATACGGGGGGGCACTGAAGCTTTCTTT. Its protein is CASSYIRGGTEAFF.

The chain has TRBV12-3 or TRBV12-4 and TRBJ2-7; the match to TRBD1 covers 11 bases. The CDR3 runs to 15 residues. V lost 6 bases, J lost 7 bases, and 11 bases stayed unmatched. The CDR3 here is CASSAQRGTGGEQYF. The CDR3 region has the DNA TGTGCCAGCAGCGCACAGAGGGGGACAGGGGGAGAGCAGTACTTC.

The chain uses TRBV7-8 and TRBJ2-1, with 7 bases aligning to TRBD2. Germline CDR1 is SGHVS and CDR2 is FQNEAQ. With 5 bases clipped from V and 6 bases from J, the junction kept 4 bases outside the gene matches. The CDR3 has 13 amino acids. The CDR3 reads CASSGRTSNEQFF. As DNA, the CDR3 is TGTGCCAGCAGCGGAAGGACTAGCAATGAGCAGTTCTTC.

This clonotype was recorded a few times. The chain couples TRBV5-1 to TRBJ2-3, with TRBD1 matching 7 bases. V dropped 1 base and J dropped 0; count of bases not matched to a gene: 8. CDR1 SGHRS and CDR2 YFSETQ come from the germline V gene. The CDR3 sequence is 17 residues long. The CDR3 DNA follows: TGCGCCAGCAGCTTGCCCCGGACAGGCTCTAGCACAGATACGCAGTATTTT. Translated: CASSLPRTGSSTDTQYF.

The chain employs TRBV24-1 and TRBJ2-3; possibly TRBD1 for D (7 bases). The length of the CDR3 is 15 residues. Germline lookup yields CDR1 KGHDR and CDR2 SFDVKD. Deletions cut 7 bases from V and 1 base from J, with 14 bases between. The DNA for the CDR3 is TGTGCCACCAGCGAAACAGGGGAGGGCACAGATACGCAGTATTTT. Translated, it gives CATSETGEGTDTQYF.